This T cell receptor (beta chain) comes out of a study of response to subunit inactivated influenza vaccine. Each CDR3 protein is one row after TCRdb ran MiXCR on the RT-PCR reads. The sample yields about 830,000 distinct CDR3 sequences, around a sixth seen once. In the case of this clonotype: Its antigen remains unidentified.

Study observations and caveats: Every seasonal influenza vaccination brings in few new T cells, the authors suggested.

V gave up 0 bases and J gave up 6 bases, with 7 bases separating them. The CDR3 has 12 residues. Germline V gene lookup returns CDR1 DFQATT and CDR2 SNEGSKA (reference sequence). This specimen was PBMCs from blood, taken roughly 5 days after vaccination. This chain links TRBV20-1 with TRBJ2-3, with unresolved D. The source is a man between 50 and 59 years old who received an inactivated influenza vaccine. CDR3 sequence: CSARDLRDTQYF. The CDR3 nucleotides are TGCAGTGCTAGAGATTTGCGGGATACGCAGTATTTT.